This TCR beta chain is from a study of blood T cell repertoires in COVID-19. Whole-study context: Samples of COVID-19 (acute and convalescent) were obtained from the United States, Italy and Spain.

How the authors handled the data: Nucleated cell counts were estimated from reference gene primer amplification. The protocol was immunoSEQ multiplex PCR, while the TCRdb copy is restricted to in-frame clones and leaves out a portion. V, J and clone size were drawn from that table, and D and trimming were deduced from the DNA. The table lists about 160,000 clones, around nine tenths of them singletons, with about a sixth in the top ten. Sequencing input: peripheral blood. The clonotype was recovered from a man between 60 and 70 years old with active or convalescent COVID-19.

CDR3 protein: CASSRDRGSYEQYF. CDR3 in DNA: TGTGCCAGCAGCCGGGACAGGGGGTCCTACGAGCAGTACTTC. This sequence joins TRBV7-9 and TRBJ2-7; 11 positions agree with TRBD1. Germline assignment: CDR1 SEHNR and CDR2 FQNEAQ (reference sequence). CDR3 length equals 14 residues. The J segment lost 1 base and the V segment lost 5 bases, leaving 1 base of the junction unmatched.